This TCR beta chain appears in the sequencing data of a study of T cell responses to AZD1222 COVID-19 vaccine. Study-wide findings and caveats: Most donors were white British, females outnumbered males, and clonal diversity was possibly underestimated. At 160-218 and 743-854, vaccine-associated CD4 TCRs were dominant, and they spanned spike.

Notes on this clone: The antigen is undetermined. Distinct nucleotide sequences in the sample also encode this CDR3.

Sequencing used immunoSEQ multiplex PCR; TCRdb keeps in-frame clones, though not all of them. The top ten clones hold roughly 0.51% of a sample with 250,000 to 300,000 clones, about 94% of them seen once. With 3 bases removed from V and 2 bases from J, the gap between germline ends came to 10 bases. CDR1 and CDR2 (germline): KGHSH, LQKENI. The CDR3 spans 14 residues. This TCR derives from an adult who received the AZD1222 COVID-19 vaccine. This chain connects TRBV18 to TRBJ2-5, with D perhaps TRBD2 (6 bases). This sample comprised peripheral blood, obtained 28 days after the second AZD1222 dose. The CDR3 region has the DNA TGTGCCAGCTCACCCCTTCGGGGGCAAGAGACCCAGTACTTC. Translating gives CASSPLRGQETQYF.